The present entry profiles one T cell receptor beta chain with its context. This record belongs to a study of human T cells and chemical hapten exposure. MiXCR was run by TCRdb on the RACE reads, yielding one entry per CDR3 protein. The table records about 77,000 distinct CDR3 sequences, about 8.6% of them present only once. Time point specified: healthy volunteer bleed at 6 weeks. The study extracted total RNA from unfractionated whole blood. The CDR3 contains 13 residues. Trimming took 5 bases from V and 2 from J, leaving 10 bases between them. The germline V gene has CDR1 MGHDK and CDR2 SYGVNS. The sequencing input was whole blood. V gene TRBV25-1 combines with J gene TRBJ2-7, with D perhaps TRBD2 (5 bases). The clonotype originates from a female donor in good health. Some clones in this sample may be carry-over from other donors' samples. CDR3 coding DNA: TGTGCCAGCAGTCCGGGGTGCCCCTACGAGCAGTACTTC. Its translation is CASSPGCPYEQYF.